Given below is one T cell receptor (beta chain) in context. The data originate from a study of T-cell reconstitution after alpha-beta-depleted transplantation in children. The ends were cut back, 7 bases at V and 3 bases at J, with 24 bases in the middle. The germline V gene has CDR1 SGHDT and CDR2 YYEEEE. The length of the CDR3 is 17 residues. Unique molecular identifiers were used in preparing the TCRbeta library. Using its own MiXCR run on the PCR reads, TCRdb lists one record per CDR3 protein. The table shows a few hundred thousand distinct CDR3 sequences, with roughly 43% occurring only once. The receptor was derived from a girl under 10 years old with aplastic anemia, due to receive a stem cell transplant. The sample in question was PBMCs, obtained before TCRalphabeta/CD19-depleted stem cell transplant. V usage is TRBV5-6 and J usage is TRBJ2-3; either TRBD1 or TRBD2 may supply D (6 bases each). The CDR3: CASCRPGQWGLTDTQYF. The CDR3 DNA reads as TGTGCCAGCTGTCGCCCGGGACAATGGGGACTTACAGATACGCAGTATTTT.